This T cell receptor (beta chain) was identified in a study of blood T cell repertoires in COVID-19. In the study overall: Italy, Spain and the United States were the sources of the convalescent and acute COVID-19 samples.

The CDR3 consists of 18 residues. The germline V and J ends were trimmed by 10 bases and 4 bases, with 28 bases remaining between them. As originally analysed: Nucleated cell number was recorded as an estimate derived from reference gene primer amplification. Method: immunoSEQ multiplex PCR; TCRdb's copy keeps in-frame clones and lacks some. V, J and clone size are taken as reported in that table, and D and trimming were inferred from the DNA itself. The sample lists around 140,000 clones, approximately 90% seen once, with roughly a sixth in the top ten. The TCR sequence derives from a man between 50 and 59 years old with active or convalescent COVID-19. Sequencing input: peripheral blood. The chain recombines TRBV23-1 with TRBJ2-2; weak D call: TRBD1 (7 bases). TRBV23-1 qualifies as an ORF whose function is uncertain. CDR3 in DNA: TGCGCCAATGACAGGGTGAAGAGGCGGGTGGGAGGCACCGGGGAGCTGTTTTTT. It codes for CANDRVKRRVGGTGELFF.